Given below is one TCR beta chain in context. Libraries were prepared by immunoSEQ multiplex PCR; TCRdb keeps only in-frame clonotypes and omits some of them. The sample lists a few hundred thousand clones, more than 80% occurring once. This sample was included in a study of blood T cell repertoires in COVID-19. Study-wide background: COVID-19 samples from acute and convalescent phases originated in the United States, Italy and Spain.

V dropped 4 bases and J dropped 0 bases, with 23 bases sitting between them. The length of the CDR3 is 20 residues. Germline-derived CDR1 and CDR2 are SGHRS and YFSETQ. Sample: peripheral blood. This sequence originates from a woman in her 30s with COVID-19, enrolled during active disease. The chain recombines TRBV5-1 with TRBJ2-6; weak D call: TRBD1 (6 bases). The chain's CDR3 is CASSSYRVLNILSGANVLTF. The DNA of the CDR3 is TGCGCCAGCAGCAGCTACAGGGTTCTTAATATCCTCTCTGGGGCCAACGTCCTGACTTTC.